Below, one T cell receptor beta chain is given with its context. The antigen is unknown. The repertoire was sequenced with immunoSEQ multiplex PCR; TCRdb's copy has only in-frame clones and lacks some. Among roughly 50,000 clones listed, around 93% were seen once. These data belong to a study of cytomegalovirus exposure and HLA in healthy donors. Background on the study: In a later analysis, the 90 to 150 validation repertoires were reported to have used the same platform as the approximately 690 first-cohort repertoires.

This CDR3 has 16 residues. Trimming cost V 7 bases and J 4 bases, with 19 bases left between them. Germline V gives CDR1 SNHLY, CDR2 FYNNEI. The study, taken as a whole, reports: Researchers counted around 160 TCR beta chains as cytomegalovirus-associated. According to a subsequent analysis, TCR clusters identified in the first cohort showed a tendency to co-occur across the 100 to 150 validation repertoires.

The chain combines TRBV2 with TRBJ2-2; weak D call: TRBD2 (6 bases). Sequencing was done on a sample of PBMCs. This sequence was found in a young woman in good health and CMV-seropositive. This CDR3 is CASTKNGGLSTGELFF. DNA of the CDR3: TGTGCCAGCACTAAAAACGGGGGACTTTCCACCGGGGAGCTGTTTTTT.